This note documents a single T cell receptor (beta chain) sequence. Its antigen target is currently unknown. One base away there is no much larger clone; base qualities are not given. Cells that were CD4+CD25+CD127-/low were isolated as Tregs. A larger group of around 23 breast cancer patients was studied by sequencing a single TRBV12-4/TRBJ1-2 rearrangement in tumor Tregs and blood Treg, naive and memory CD4+ cells. Tumor tissue and lymph nodes obtained by ipsilateral axillary dissection were perfused with PBS, cut into small pieces and digested using collagenase I and hyaluronidase. A purity exceeding 90% was confirmed by FACS for the sorted cell populations. This sample stems from a study (dated by TCRdb to the mid-2010s). With regard to the full study: Whether tumor-infiltrating Tregs in breast cancer are recruited from blood Tregs or converted in situ from other CD4+ T cell subsets was tested. Study-level results and caveats: The larger-cohort validation was restricted to a single TCR beta V-J rearrangement rather than whole repertoires. Tumor-infiltrating Treg TCR alpha and beta sequences overlapped most with tumor naive CD4+ T cells, then with blood naive CD4+ T cells. Tumor memory CD4+ T cell TCR gene usage clustered with blood and lymph node memory CD4+ cells and lymph node naive CD4+ cells. Across 25 or so patients, 10% to 15% of tumor Treg TRBV12-4/TRBJ1-2 sequences were shared with naive CD4+ cells, compared with less than 2.3% shared with blood Tregs or memory cells.

Trimming at the junction amounts to 6 bases on V and 1 base on J, and the germline ends lie 6 bases apart. Including cysteine and phenylalanine, the CDR3 has 12 amino acids. The read is trimmed to its CDR3 DNA, 36 bases read in frame from base 1. The library was prepared using multiplex PCR. Sequencing relied on an Ion Torrent PGM. Adaptor-ligated barcode primers were used to amplify TRBV12-4/TRBJ1-2 clonotypes in the roughly 25-patient analysis. The Ion Personal Genome Machine system was used to sequence TRBV12-4/TRBJ1-2 amplicons from the roughly 25-patient cohort. Under the source paper's analysis protocol: For each of nine subset-tissue groups, sequencing data from the five patients were pooled, and the groups were compared by unsupervised clustering of TCR gene usage. Repertoire similarity was calculated with the Morisita-Horn index, weighting shared sequences by their contribution to each repertoire. TCRdb trimmed public reads at Q25 via fastp, called clones via MiXCR and kept in-frame beta chains. Each record represents a unique CDR3 protein, reported with the most common genes and DNA among its rows. In this record, the V and J calls reflect TCRdb's handling and not the investigators' own analysis. Counted in this sample were about 380 distinct CDR3 sequences; roughly 31% of them appeared once. Jointly, the top ten make up 30% to 35% of the sample.

This receptor was taken from a female donor with breast cancer. What was sequenced was tumor-infiltrating Tregs sorted from the breast tumor. The rearranged segments are TRBV12-3 or TRBV12-4 and TRBJ1-2, with the identity of the D gene unclear. The DNA sequence reads TGTGCCAGCAGGAGCTTTAACTATGGCTACACCTTC. It encodes CASRSFNYGYTF.